The clone carrying this T cell receptor beta chain was recorded many times. TCRdb re-called the RT-PCR reads through MiXCR, storing one row per CDR3 protein. This table has hundreds of thousands of distinct CDR3 sequences, approximately 14% appearing once. V lost 4 bases, J lost 1 base, and 6 bases stayed unmatched. CDR1 and CDR2 (germline): SGDLS, YYNGEE. The CDR3 covers 16 residues. The TCR comes from a female donor in good health, serving as a healthy control. Source material: memory CD4+ T cells from blood. The gene calls are TRBV9 and TRBJ2-1, with 9 nucleotides matching TRBD1. CDR3 coding DNA: TGTGCCAGCAGCACCCTCGGGACAGGGTCCTACAATGAGCAGTTCTTC. It is translated as CASSTLGTGSYNEQFF.